Below, one T cell receptor (beta chain) is given with its context. The CDR3 has 19 amino acids. V lost 4 bases, J lost 0 bases, and 11 bases stayed unmatched. The germline V gene has CDR1 SGHRS and CDR2 YFSETQ. The data were obtained in a study of blood T cell repertoires in COVID-19. Overall study context: Collection of acute and convalescent COVID-19 samples took place in the United States, Italy and Spain. From T cells, B-cell-depleted T cells, or PBMCs came the material, which was cDNA or gDNA.

Original analysis: The assay estimated nucleated cells by amplifying reference gene primers. TCRdb's copy holds only in-frame clones and misses some; the assay was immunoSEQ multiplex PCR. That table furnishes V, J and clone size, whereas the DNA furnished D and trimming. The sample records 130,000 or so clones, less than 85% being singletons. The receptor was isolated from a woman aged 55-69 years with acute or convalescent COVID-19. The chain links TRBV5-1 to TRBJ2-6; 9 bases line up with TRBD1. Sequencing was done on a sample of peripheral blood. Written as DNA, the CDR3 is TGCGCCAGCAGCGCTGGTTGGACAGGGGCCGTCTCTGGGGCCAACGTCCTGACTTTC. Protein sequence: CASSAGWTGAVSGANVLTF.